The rows below give T cell receptor beta chains drawn from one sample of a study of cytomegalovirus exposure and HLA in healthy donors. Libraries were prepared by immunoSEQ multiplex PCR; TCRdb keeps only in-frame clonotypes and omits some of them. The data contain 90,000 to 150,000 clones, about 80% of them seen just once; the ten biggest clones take up about 12%. Sequences were obtained from PBMCs. The receptors derive from a woman aged 40 to 49 in good health and CMV-seropositive. CDR3s include the opening cysteine and the closing phenylalanine or tryptophan. Fields, in order: clone size, J gene, V gene, CDR3 length, CDR3 protein. Clone size, where shown, is once, few, many, or a class for clones that have expanded.

>NA|TRBJ1-1|TRBV30|13
CAWSVLGEGEAFF
>NA|TRBJ1-5|TRBV9|15
CASSVGITTNQPQHF
>NA|TRBJ2-7|TRBV2|11
CASSEGRGPYF
>NA|TRBJ1-6|TRBV7-2|15
CASSPAGASNSPLHF
>NA|TRBJ1-6|TRBV4-1|15
CASSRLQGNASPLHF
>NA|TRBJ1-1|TRBV30|16
CAWSPPLGHGNTEAFF
>NA|TRBJ2-3|TRBV5-8|15
CASSFGGALGDTQYF
>NA|TRBJ2-3|TRBV5-1|16
CASSLVASGGTDTQYF
>NA|TRBJ2-3|TRBV5-1|15
CASKEQGASTDTQYF
>few|TRBJ1-1|TRBV6-6|11
CASSSNTEAFF
>NA|TRBJ1-5|TRBV6-6|13
CASGQGVGQPQHF
>few|TRBJ2-3|TRBV7-7|14
CASSPTSRGDTQYF
>once|TRBJ1-6|TRBV6-1|17
CASSEAVGTATNSPLHF
>NA|TRBJ1-4|TRBV7-2|16
CASRSRSGEGNEKLFF
>NA|TRBJ1-6|TRBV4-1|14
CASSLGQIYSPLHF
>NA|TRBJ1-6|TRBV4-1|17
CASSLGQGSSYNSPLHF
>NA|TRBJ1-4|TRBV28|16
CASSSPGGETNEKLFF
>NA|TRBJ2-5|TRBV6-6|12
CASSYPGETQYF
>NA|TRBJ1-5|TRBV29-1|14
CSARGSLGDQPQHF
>once|TRBJ2-7|TRBV19|16
CASSIPTGTGALEQYF
>NA|TRBJ2-1|TRBV2|17
CASSALGRSGAYNEQFF
>NA|TRBJ2-7|TRBV2|13
CASKGGAGYEQYF
>NA|TRBJ2-2|TRBV5-4|17
CASSLASGGWRTGELFF
>once|TRBJ1-2|TRBV30|14
CASRGLTSNYGYTF
>NA|TRBJ1-5|TRBV19|15
CASRKTSTGSQPQHF
>NA|TRBJ2-2|TRBV11-2|17
CASSPPRAGGFAGELFF
>NA|TRBJ2-2|TRBV7-9|15
CASSPGGGFGGELFF
>NA|TRBJ2-5|TRBV10-3|14
CAISALAGQETQYF
>NA|TRBJ1-5|TRBV6-1|17
CASSDPSNRGGNQPQHF
>once|TRBJ2-7|TRBV5-5|18
CASSLYRSSSPPYYEQYF
>NA|TRBJ1-1|TRBV2|13
CASSLGRSNEAFF
>NA|TRBJ2-5|TRBV30|15
CAWSVGSSGGETQYF
>many|TRBJ2-1|TRBV27|16
CASSSFQTGGTNEQFF
>NA|TRBJ1-2|TRBV6-1|14
CASRQGVSNYGYTF
>once|TRBJ2-7|TRBV5-1|14
CASSLETGTYEQYF
>NA|TRBJ2-3|TRBV6-1|13
CASGTVSTDTQYF
>NA|TRBJ2-2|TRBV4-1|15
CASSQDRGHTGELFF
>NA|TRBJ1-1|TRBV19|12
CASHGQASQAFF
>NA|TRBJ2-2|TRBV5-1|16
CASSWGTAGLTGELFF
>once|TRBJ2-3|TRBV6-5|15
CASSYPRGGSDTQYF